The clone carrying this TCR beta chain was seen more than once but under ten times. Its target is unknown. Inclusion characteristics of ophthalmopathy patients comprised a Clinical Activity Score of at least 3, a NOSPECS grade of at least 4, and duration under 3 months. Researchers barred patients who had uncontrolled infection, other autoimmune disease, pregnancy or lactation. RNA transcripts provided the source from which TCR beta CDR3 regions were amplified. An initial round of RT-PCR targeting the TCR CDR3 relied on the HTBI primer set. TCRdb independently ran MiXCR on the multiplex PCR reads; one entry per CDR3 protein. The table has about 640,000 distinct CDR3 sequences, about 14% seen once; the top ten hold around 13%. V dropped 6 bases and J dropped 0; count of bases not matched to a gene: 8. This CDR3 contains 15 residues. The germline gives CDR1 SQVTM, CDR2 ANQGSEA. These data are taken from a study of T cells in Graves' hyperthyroidism and ophthalmopathy.

General study points: Also found in blood were most expanded thyroid clonotypes above 0.001. A 13 V-J model separated ophthalmopathy from stable hyperthyroidism.

The sequence came from a woman aged 50 to 60 with Graves' ophthalmopathy. The chain uses TRBV29-1 and TRBJ2-1; 7 bases fit TRBD2. Material for sequencing was blood. The chain's CDR3 is CSVVSSGSSYNEQFF. Here the CDR3 DNA reads TGCAGCGTAGTTTCTAGCGGTAGCTCCTACAATGAGCAGTTCTTC.